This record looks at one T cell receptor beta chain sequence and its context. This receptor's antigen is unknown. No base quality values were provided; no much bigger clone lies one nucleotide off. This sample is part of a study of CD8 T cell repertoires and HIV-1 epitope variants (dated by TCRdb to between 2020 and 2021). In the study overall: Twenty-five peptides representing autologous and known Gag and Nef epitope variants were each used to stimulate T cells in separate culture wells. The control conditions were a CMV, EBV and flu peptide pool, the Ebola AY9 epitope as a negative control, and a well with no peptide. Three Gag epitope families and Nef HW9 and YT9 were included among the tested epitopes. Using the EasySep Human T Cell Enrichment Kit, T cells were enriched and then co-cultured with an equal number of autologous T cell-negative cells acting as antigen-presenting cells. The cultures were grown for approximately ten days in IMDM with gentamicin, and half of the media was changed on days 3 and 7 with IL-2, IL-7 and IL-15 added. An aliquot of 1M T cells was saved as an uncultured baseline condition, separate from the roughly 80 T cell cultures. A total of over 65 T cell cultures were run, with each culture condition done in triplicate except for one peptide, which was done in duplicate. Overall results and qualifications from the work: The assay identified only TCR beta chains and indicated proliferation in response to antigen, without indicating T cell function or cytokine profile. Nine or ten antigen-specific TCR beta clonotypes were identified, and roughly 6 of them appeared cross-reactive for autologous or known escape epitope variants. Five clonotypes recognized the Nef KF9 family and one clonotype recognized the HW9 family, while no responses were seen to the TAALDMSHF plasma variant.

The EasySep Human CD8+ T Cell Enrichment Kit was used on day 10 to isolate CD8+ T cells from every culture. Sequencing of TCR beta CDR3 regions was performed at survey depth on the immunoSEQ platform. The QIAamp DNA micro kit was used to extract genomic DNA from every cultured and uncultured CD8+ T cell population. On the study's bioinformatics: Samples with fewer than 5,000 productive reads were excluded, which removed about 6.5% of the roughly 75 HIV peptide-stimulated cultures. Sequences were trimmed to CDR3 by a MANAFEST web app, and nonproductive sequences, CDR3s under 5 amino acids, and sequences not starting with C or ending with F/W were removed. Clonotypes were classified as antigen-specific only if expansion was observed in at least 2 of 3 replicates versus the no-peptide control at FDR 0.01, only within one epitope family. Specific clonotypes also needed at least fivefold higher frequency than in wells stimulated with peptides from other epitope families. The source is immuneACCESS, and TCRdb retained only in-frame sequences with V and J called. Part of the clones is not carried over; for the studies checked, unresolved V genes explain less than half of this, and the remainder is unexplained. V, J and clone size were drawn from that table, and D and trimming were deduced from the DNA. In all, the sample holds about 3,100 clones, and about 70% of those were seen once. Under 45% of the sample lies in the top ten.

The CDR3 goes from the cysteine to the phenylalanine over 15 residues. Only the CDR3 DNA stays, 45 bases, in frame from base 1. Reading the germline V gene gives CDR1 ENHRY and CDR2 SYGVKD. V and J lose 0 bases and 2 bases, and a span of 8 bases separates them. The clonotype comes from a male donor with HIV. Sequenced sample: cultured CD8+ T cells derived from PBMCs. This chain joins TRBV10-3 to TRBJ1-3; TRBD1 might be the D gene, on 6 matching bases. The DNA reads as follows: TGTGCCATCAGTGAGTCACGGGACACTGGAAACACCATATATTTT. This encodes CAISESRDTGNTIYF.